The entry below gives a single T cell receptor (beta chain) sequence along with its context. These data belong to a study of human thymus T cells. The CDR3 loop spans 16 amino acids. The germline CDR1 and CDR2 sequences are PRHDT and FYEKMQ (reference sequence). V shed 4 bases, J shed 3 bases, and the junction held 7 bases outside the gene matches. Measured with immunoSEQ multiplex PCR; TCRdb has only the in-frame clones, and not every one. Of about 130,000 clones detected, about 94% appear once; the ten largest clones hold 0.02% to 0.03%. Corrective cardiac surgery supplied the resected thymus tissue.

This chain connects TRBV13 to TRBJ1-3, with 9 bases identical to TRBD1. The sample consisted of thymus tissue. The sequence came from a boy in the first two years of life with a congenital heart defect but otherwise immunologically healthy. CDR3 in amino acids: CASSSTGTGNGNTIYF. The DNA for the CDR3 is TGTGCCAGCAGCTCCACCGGGACAGGGAATGGAAACACCATATATTTT.